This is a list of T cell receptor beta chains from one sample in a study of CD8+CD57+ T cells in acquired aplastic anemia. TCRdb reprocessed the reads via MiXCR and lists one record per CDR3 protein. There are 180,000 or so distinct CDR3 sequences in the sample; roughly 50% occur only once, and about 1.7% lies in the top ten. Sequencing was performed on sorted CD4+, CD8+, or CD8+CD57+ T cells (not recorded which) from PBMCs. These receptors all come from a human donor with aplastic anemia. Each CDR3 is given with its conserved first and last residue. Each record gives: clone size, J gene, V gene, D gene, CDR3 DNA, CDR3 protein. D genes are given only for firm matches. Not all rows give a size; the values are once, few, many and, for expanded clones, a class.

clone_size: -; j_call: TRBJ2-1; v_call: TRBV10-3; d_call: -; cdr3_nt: TGTGCCATCAGTGAGGCAGAGGGTGAGCAGTTCTTC; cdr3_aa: CAISEAEGEQFF
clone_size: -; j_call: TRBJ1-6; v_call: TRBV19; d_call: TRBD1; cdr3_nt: TGTGCCAGTAGTATGACAGGGAATTCACCCCTCCACTTT; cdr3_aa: CASSMTGNSPLHF
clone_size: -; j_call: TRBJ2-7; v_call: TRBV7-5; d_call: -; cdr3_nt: -; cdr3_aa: CISVPEPKTTHYEQYF
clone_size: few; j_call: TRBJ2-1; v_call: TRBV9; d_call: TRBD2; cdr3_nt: TGTGCCAGCAGCGACGGCGGGAGCTCCTACAATGAGCAGTTCTTC; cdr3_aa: CASSDGGSSYNEQFF
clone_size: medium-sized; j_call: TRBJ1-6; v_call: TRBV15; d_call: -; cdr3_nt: TGTGCCACCAGCAGAGCCACAGGGTCCCATAATTCACCCCTCCACTTT; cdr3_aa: CATSRATGSHNSPLHF
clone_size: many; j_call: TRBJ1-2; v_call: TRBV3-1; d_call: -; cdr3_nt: TGTGCCAGCAGCCAAGGTTATGGCTACACCTTC; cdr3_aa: CASSQGYGYTF
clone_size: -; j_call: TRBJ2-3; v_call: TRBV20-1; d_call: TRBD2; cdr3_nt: TGCAGTGCTAGAGAGGGGTCGGGGGGGCCAAATACGCAGTATTTT; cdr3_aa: CSAREGSGGPNTQYF
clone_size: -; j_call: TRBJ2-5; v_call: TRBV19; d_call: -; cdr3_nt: TGTGCCAGTAGTATGGAGTCGCTTGGGAAAGAGACCCAGTACTTC; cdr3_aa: CASSMESLGKETQYF
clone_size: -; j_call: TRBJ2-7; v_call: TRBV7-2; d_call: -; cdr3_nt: TGTGCCAGCAGCCGGCAGGCTTCCTACGAGCAGTACTTC; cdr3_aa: CASSRQASYEQYF
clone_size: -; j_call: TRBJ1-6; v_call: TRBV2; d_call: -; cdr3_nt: TGTGCCAACAGTGAAGAGGGTCAGGGTTCACCCCTCCACTTT; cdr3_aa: CANSEEGQGSPLHF
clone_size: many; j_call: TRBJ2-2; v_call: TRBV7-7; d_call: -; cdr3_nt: TGTGCCAGCAGCTTAGCGCCCTCCGGGGAGCTGTTTTTT; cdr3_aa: CASSLAPSGELFF
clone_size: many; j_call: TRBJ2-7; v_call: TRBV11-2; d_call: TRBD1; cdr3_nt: TGTGCCAGCAGCTTAGTTCGACAGGGGGGAACCTACGAGCAGTACTTC; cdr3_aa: CASSLVRQGGTYEQYF
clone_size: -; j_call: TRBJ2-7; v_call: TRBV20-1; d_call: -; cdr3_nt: TGCAGTGCTAGAGGTGAGGGGCAGTACTTC; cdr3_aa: CSARGEGQYF
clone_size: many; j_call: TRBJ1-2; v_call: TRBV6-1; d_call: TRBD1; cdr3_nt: TGTGCCAGCTCAGGGGGATATGGCTACACCTTC; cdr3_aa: CASSGGYGYTF
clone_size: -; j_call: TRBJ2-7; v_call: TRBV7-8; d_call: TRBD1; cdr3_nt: TGTGCCAGCAGCTTAGCGTCGGTGGGACAGGAGTACTACGAGCAGTACTTC; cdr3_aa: CASSLASVGQEYYEQYF
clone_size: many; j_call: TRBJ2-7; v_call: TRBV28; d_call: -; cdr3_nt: TGTGCCACTTCGACAGGTCCGGGCGAGCAGTACTTC; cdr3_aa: CATSTGPGEQYF
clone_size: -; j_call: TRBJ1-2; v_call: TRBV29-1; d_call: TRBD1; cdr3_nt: TGCAGCGTTGATGATGAGACTAGACAGGGTGGCTACACCTTC; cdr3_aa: CSVDDETRQGGYTF
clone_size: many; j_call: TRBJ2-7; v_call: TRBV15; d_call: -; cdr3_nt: TGTGCCACCAGCAGAGTGCGTCCGGATATTACCTACGAGCAGTACTTC; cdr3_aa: CATSRVRPDITYEQYF
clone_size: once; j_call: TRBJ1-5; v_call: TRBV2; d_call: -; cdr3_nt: TGTGCCAGCAGGGGAGGGAATCAGTTGCCCCAGCATTTT; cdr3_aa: CASRGGNQLPQHF
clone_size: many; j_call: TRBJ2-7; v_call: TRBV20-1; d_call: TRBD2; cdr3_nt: TGCAGTGCCCCCCAAGGCACTAGCGGGACCTACGAGCAGTACTTC; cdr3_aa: CSAPQGTSGTYEQYF
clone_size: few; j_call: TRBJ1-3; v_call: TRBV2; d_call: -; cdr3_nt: TGTGCCAGCGTAAAACAGATCTCTGGAAACACCATATATTTT; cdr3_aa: CASVKQISGNTIYF
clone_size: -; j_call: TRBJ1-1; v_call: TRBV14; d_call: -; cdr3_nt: TGTGCCAGCAGCCAAGAGTGGAACACTGAAGCTTTCTTT; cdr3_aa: CASSQEWNTEAFF
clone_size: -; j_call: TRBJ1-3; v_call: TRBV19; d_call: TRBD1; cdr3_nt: TGTGCCAGTAGTATAAAGGGGGCCTATGGCTACACCATATATTTT; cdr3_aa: CASSIKGAYGYTIYF
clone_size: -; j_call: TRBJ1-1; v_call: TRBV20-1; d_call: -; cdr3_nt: TGCAGTGCTAGAGATCGGTGGAGCACTGAAGCTTTCTTT; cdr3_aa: CSARDRWSTEAFF
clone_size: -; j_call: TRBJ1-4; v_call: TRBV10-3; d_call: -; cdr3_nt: TGTGTCATCAGTGAGTCCCAGGCAACTAATGAAAAACTGTTTTTT; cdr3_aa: CVISESQATNEKLFF
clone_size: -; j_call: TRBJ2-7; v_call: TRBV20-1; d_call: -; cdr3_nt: TGCAGTGCTAGAGACATAGCCGAAGAGCAGTACTTC; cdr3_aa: CSARDIAEEQYF
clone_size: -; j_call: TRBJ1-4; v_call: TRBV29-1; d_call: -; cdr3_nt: TGCAGCGTTGAAGACCGGACGAGTGAAAAACTGTTTTTT; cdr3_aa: CSVEDRTSEKLFF
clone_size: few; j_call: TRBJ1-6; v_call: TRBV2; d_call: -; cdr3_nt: TGTGCCAGCAGTGATAGGGGTCGGGATTCACCCCTCCACTTT; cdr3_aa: CASSDRGRDSPLHF
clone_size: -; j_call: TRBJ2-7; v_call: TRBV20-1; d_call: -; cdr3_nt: TGCAGTGCGACGCGGAGGGCGAGCTCCTACGAGCAGTACTTC; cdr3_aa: CSATRRASSYEQYF
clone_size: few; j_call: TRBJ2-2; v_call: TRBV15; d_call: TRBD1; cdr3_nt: TGTGCCACCAGCACCCCGCGGGGACAGGGGTCCGGGGAGCTGTTTTTT; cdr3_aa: CATSTPRGQGSGELFF
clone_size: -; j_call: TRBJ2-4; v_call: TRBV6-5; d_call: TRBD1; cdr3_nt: TGTGCCAGCAGTTACTCGATATTCCCAGGGGGCCCAAACATTCAGTACTTC; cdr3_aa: CASSYSIFPGGPNIQYF
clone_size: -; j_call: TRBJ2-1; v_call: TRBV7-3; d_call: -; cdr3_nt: TGTGCCAGCAGCTTATCACCAAACAATGAGCAGTTCTTC; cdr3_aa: CASSLSPNNEQFF